Here is one TCR beta chain with its context. As yet, its antigen is unknown. The source of the sample is a study of shared clonotypes between healthy human individuals. Study-wide results and limits: As a rule, naive subsets had a larger estimated richness than memory subsets. Unshared clonotypes carried lower generation probabilities than those common to all four donors.

V lost 4 bases, J lost 5 bases, and 10 bases stayed unmatched. The CDR3 is 17 residues long. Germline CDR1 and CDR2: MDHEN and SYDVKM. Profiling relied on immunoSEQ multiplex PCR, and the TCRdb table lists in-frame clones only, not all of them. The top ten clones hold under 0.3% of a sample with roughly 810,000 clones, about 96% of them seen once. Only CD45RO-negative cells positively selected for CCR7 counted as naive CD8 cells, so terminally differentiated effector memory CD45RA+ cells were excluded. The sample comprised naive CD8+ T cells sorted from blood. The receptor comes from a man under 40 in good health. The genes are TRBV28 and TRBJ2-3, with 12 nucleotides matching TRBD2. CDR3 amino acids: CASSSQGLAGWLDTQYF. CDR3 nucleotides: TGTGCCAGCAGTTCTCAAGGACTAGCGGGATGGTTAGATACGCAGTATTTT.